Given below is one T cell receptor (beta chain) in context. CDR1 SGHRS and CDR2 YFSETQ come from the germline V gene. The junction had 8 bases not matched to a gene; V was cut back by 6 bases and J by 2 bases. This CDR3 contains 15 residues. These data originate in a study of blood T cell repertoires in COVID-19. About the research overall: COVID-19 samples collected from the United States, Italy and Spain covered acute and convalescent phases. PBMCs, B-cell-depleted T cells, or T cells provided the cDNA or gDNA that made up the material.

Individuals drawn from 24 US areas were roughly 18 to 95 years old. Within the 2 weeks before study entry, each person in the exposed group met a COVID-19 case. Clones were read by immunoSEQ multiplex PCR, and TCRdb kept only the in-frame ones, dropping some. The profile shows about 280,000 clones, roughly 85% of them singletons. The chain employs TRBV5-1 and TRBJ2-7; 10 bases agree with TRBD1. The sequence was obtained from a man aged 40-49 years who had been exposed to COVID-19. The sequencing input was PBMCs or T cells enriched from blood (not recorded which). The chain's CDR3 is CASTYGDRGPYEQYF. In DNA, the CDR3 is TGCGCCAGCACTTACGGGGACAGGGGTCCCTACGAGCAGTACTTC.